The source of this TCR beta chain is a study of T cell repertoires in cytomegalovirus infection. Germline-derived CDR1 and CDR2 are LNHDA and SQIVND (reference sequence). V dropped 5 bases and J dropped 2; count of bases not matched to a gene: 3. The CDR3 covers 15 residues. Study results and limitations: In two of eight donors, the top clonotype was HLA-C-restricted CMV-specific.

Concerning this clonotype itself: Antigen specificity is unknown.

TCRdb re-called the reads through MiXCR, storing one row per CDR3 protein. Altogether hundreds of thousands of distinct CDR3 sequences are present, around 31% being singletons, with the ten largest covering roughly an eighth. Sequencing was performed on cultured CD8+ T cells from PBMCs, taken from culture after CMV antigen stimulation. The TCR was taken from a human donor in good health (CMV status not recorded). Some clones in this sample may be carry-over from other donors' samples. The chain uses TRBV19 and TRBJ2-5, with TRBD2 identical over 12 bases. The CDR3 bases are TGTGCCAGTAGTGACGGGACTAGCGGGCAAGAGACCCAGTACTTC. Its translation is CASSDGTSGQETQYF.